This TCR beta chain appears in the sequencing data of a study of cytomegalovirus exposure and HLA in healthy donors (dated by TCRdb to the late 2010s). Broadly, across the study: An earlier analysis of approximately 640 of the donors reported 250 to 300 Gb of sequence data and around 120 million unique TCR beta sequences from some 180 million T cells. About 320 gigabases of sequencing data and 78 million or so unique TCR sequences were included in an early release covering 550 to 650 HLA-typed donors. Of the approximately 400 genotyped donors, roughly 80% fell in the genetic ancestry cluster associated with self-reported Caucasian donors. The aim of the study was to test whether cataloging public T cell receptors could identify signatures of past pathogen exposure. The T cell repertoires of around 730 subjects were profiled by immunosequencing and related to cytomegalovirus serostatus. In addition to the first cohort of approximately 650 subjects, a separate validation cohort of approximately 130 different subjects was used. To predict cytomegalovirus infection status, the study brought together high-throughput TCR immunosequencing, statistical association of individual TCRs with disease status, and machine learning. A later analysis re-analyzed previously published TCR beta repertoires from about 600 donors and added high-resolution HLA genotyping to study TCR occurrence patterns. Rather than drawing on any new phenotypic data, the later analysis identified candidate immune exposures from TCR beta sequences and the way those sequences occurred across donors. An earlier analysis of fewer than 750 of the donors used high-throughput TCR beta sequencing to judge whether each TCR beta V gene segment behaved as functional or pseudogenic. Alongside the repertoire data, information on donor age, sex, ethnicity and CMV serostatus was compiled. A later genetic analysis took genome-wide SNP genotypes for about 65% of the 666 donors and used that subset as a discovery cohort. Every discovery cohort repertoire had been produced on one sequencing platform. Both class I and class II loci were covered by HLA typing, at four-digit resolution. The number of typed donors differed by locus: roughly 629-640 for A, B, C, DRB1 and DQB1; approximately 540 for DQA1; around 610 for DPA1; and around 470 for DPB1. Five DR-DQ haplotypes were treated as single units for association and clustering because of strong linkage in the cohort. Among about 370 genotyped donors of the cohort, an average of approximately 220,000 unique TCR beta nucleotide sequences was sequenced per donor, of which about 20% were non-productive.

The cohort was made up of roughly 670 healthy bone marrow donors. Cohort members were all nominally healthy when sampled, although unrecorded immune exposures were likely present. The donor tested CMV seropositive and was one of the 289 seropositive cohort members. Each donor provided a peripheral blood sample, and peripheral blood mononuclear cells were used for TCR beta sequencing. The Qiagen DNeasy Blood Extraction Kit was used to extract genomic DNA from the blood cell samples. What the authors observed across the whole study: Three of the identified cytomegalovirus-associated TCR beta chains were confirmed in vitro to be specific for cytomegalovirus antigens. A further reported finding was that TCR beta sequences accurately predicted the HLA-A and HLA-B alleles for most subjects in the first cohort. A later genetic analysis associated a missense DCLRE1C variant with V-gene and J-gene trimming of TCR beta chains, and an independent cohort replicated the association. At a false discovery rate of 0.05, a later analysis linked approximately 18,000 TCR beta sequences to specific HLA alleles. Because HLA typing was missing for some donors at each locus, association tests included only the typed subset. According to a later genetic analysis, donors in an Asian-associated ancestry cluster had fewer N-insertions in productive TCRs than the approximately 700-donor mean. Strong co-occurrence of HLA alleles, especially DR and DQ, made assigning TCR associations to individual alleles difficult. The presence/absence analyses assumed that sequencing depth was roughly uniform across donors, and that assumption may not be true. The authors suggested that the approach could potentially be extended to other disease states and immunological phenotypes. Because counts were too low, roughly 16 rarely observed V segments, including chromosome 9 orphons, were excluded from the earlier analysis of some 590 of the donors. A later analysis found that TCR association rates varied across HLA loci, with DRB1 alleles showing the most associated TCRs and HLA-C alleles the fewest. This cohort had only TCR beta chains sequenced, and the lack of alpha or paired-chain data limited which features could be detected. In a later analysis, HLA-associated TCR beta chains were found to be more clonally expanded and to have lower generation probabilities than equally common non-associated chains. The 87-base-pair reads could not distinguish some IMGT-functional V segments, including TRBV6-2 and TRBV6-3, so those segments were excluded. A group of highly shared sequence variants was considered likely to be a technical artifact of the sequencing pipeline. Several of the top co-occurrence clusters appeared to be linked to parvovirus B19, influenza, CMV and Epstein-Barr virus, according to a later analysis. While some public TCRs were present in many individuals, most TCR sequences turned up only very rarely across donors. A total of 164 TCR beta chains were listed by the study as associated with cytomegalovirus. In an earlier analysis of approximately 590 of the donors, most TCR beta V segments were observed in productive rearrangements about 87% or about 30% of the time, broadly matching IMGT annotations. The only immune exposure information available for the cohort was CMV serostatus. A later analysis found that most CMV-associated TCR beta chains appeared HLA-restricted, with HLA associations seemingly driven largely by CMV exposure. The classifier was reported to diagnose cytomegalovirus status with high specificity and sensitivity in both the original and validation cohorts. Correlated functional status among segregating V segments might reflect linkage disequilibrium, but an unknown experimental factor could not be ruled out.

V ends up 6 bases short and J 0 bases short, with an unmatched junction base count of 4. CDR1 MDHEN and CDR2 SYDVKM were looked up in the germline V gene. Including the terminal cysteine and phenylalanine, the CDR3 comprises 15 residues. Left in the record is the CDR3 DNA by itself, 45 bases read in frame from the first base. Turning to this clone: Its specific antigen is unknown. The record has no base qualities; no much larger clone is one base away.

The library was produced with the immunoSEQ multiplex PCR assay. The multiplex PCR relied on a mix of 60 forward primers for TCR Vbeta segments and 13 reverse primers for TCR Jbeta segments. A multiplex PCR assay on genomic DNA amplified the CDR3 region of rearranged TCR beta genes. On the Illumina HiSeq System, the amplified TCR beta libraries were sequenced as 87-base-pair reads. The paper's processing steps were these. In a later analysis, roughly 80 million unique TCR beta chains were counted across the 650 to 750 repertoires, and approximately 9.9 million of these chains were shared by at least two donors. To remove PCR and sequencing errors, raw reads were error-corrected and collapsed into unique sequences using a nearest-neighbor algorithm that merged closely related sequences. CDR3 sequences were aligned to IMGT reference sequences to assign V, D and J gene segments. For a sequence to be retained, at least a six-nucleotide match to both a V gene segment and a J gene segment was required. Rearrangements were classified as productive when the CDR3 lacked stop codons and remained in frame with V and J, and all other rearrangements were classified as non-productive. CDR3 was defined by IMGT convention, running from the second conserved V-encoded cysteine to the conserved J-encoded phenylalanine. The earlier analysis of around 640 of the donors excluded sequences that lacked an unambiguous match to a single V gene segment. In an earlier analysis of a few hundred of the donors, a V segment was called functional when productive rearrangements were above 56.7%, and segregating when the standard deviation between donors exceeded 5%. To diagnose cytomegalovirus status from the catalog of TCR beta chain sequences, a statistical classification framework was built. A later analysis assigned V and J genes by comparing TCR nucleotide sequences with IMGT/GENE-DB human TR gene sequences. Using the TCRdist pipeline, a later analysis assigned CDR3 sequences along with most-parsimonious VDJ recombination scenarios. In a later analysis, each TCR beta chain was defined by its CDR3 amino acid sequence together with its V-gene family, and reads lacking a unique V-gene family were excluded. A later analysis removed 500 to 600 highly shared, low-generation-probability nucleotide sequences to deal with suspected cross-contamination and a sequencing artifact. In a later analysis, a clonal expansion index was calculated for each public chain from normalized within-repertoire ranks of inferred template counts. In a later analysis, generation probabilities were computed with a VDJ recombination model fitted to out-of-frame rearrangements, and the resulting probabilities were checked against IGoR. A later analysis scored TCR-TCR, TCR-HLA and TCR-CMV co-occurrence with hypergeometric tests, applying a repertoire-size bias correction to TCR pairs. In a later analysis, false discovery rates were estimated by permuting HLA or CMV assignments 20 times. In a later analysis, co-occurring TCRs were grouped using DBSCAN, and TCRdist sequence similarity was added for clustering within HLA-allele-positive subsets. Co-occurrence clustering excluded repertoires with fewer than 30,000 or more than 120,000 public chains, plus five with anomalous nucleotide sharing. This is the immuneACCESS table as TCRdb keeps it, with only in-frame sequences that have V and J called. A part of the clones is gone; compared with another copy, unresolved V genes explain less than half, and the rest is unexplained. The V and J calls and clone size were taken over from that table, and D and trimming were inferred from the DNA. The sample table records 140,000 or so clones; just under 85% of these occur just once. The biggest ten clones account for more than 9.5% of the sample.

The sequenced material came from PBMCs. The clonotype comes from a woman aged 60-75 years in good health and CMV-seropositive. This chain is built from TRBV28 and TRBJ1-5, and TRBD1 matches 8 of the central bases. The CDR3 region reads CASSYRGASNQPQHF. The nucleotides are TGTGCCAGCAGCTACAGGGGGGCTAGCAATCAGCCCCAGCATTTT.